This passage covers 6 T cell receptor beta chains from one sample sequenced in a study of T cell responses to AZD1222 COVID-19 vaccine listed by TCRdb under 2021. What the time point label conveys for this sample: baseline before first vaccination. The treatment or condition label of this sample denotes: meningococcal conjugate vaccine given as trial control. To prepare the library, the immunoSEQ multiplex PCR assay was applied. Sourced from immuneACCESS, this table was stored by TCRdb with only in-frame sequences that have V and J called. A share of the clones is absent; for the studies checked, an unresolved V gene accounts for under half, and the remainder has no known explanation. For this sample there are around 78,000 clones; roughly 87% appear just once. More than 5% of the sample belongs to the ten largest clones. This sample comprised peripheral blood, obtained on day 0 of MenACWY control vaccination. The source of these receptors is an adult in good health.

This chain connects TRBV30 to TRBJ1-6; 8 nucleotides match TRBD1. The length of the CDR3 is 14 residues. Germline V gene data show CDR1 as GTSNPN and CDR2 as SVGIG (reference sequence). With V trimmed by 2 bases and J by 7 bases, 4 bases remained unmatched. The CDR3 DNA follows: TGTGCCTGGAGTTTAGGACAGGGAAATTCACCCCTCCACTTT. Protein product: CAWSLGQGNSPLHF.

The chain employs TRBV5-1 and TRBJ2-5; 9 positions match TRBD1. Germline V gives CDR1 SGHRS, CDR2 YFSETQ. This CDR3 region has 15 residues. V was pared by 6 bases and J by 2 bases, with 8 bases of the junction left unmatched. CDR3 bases: TGCGCCAGCACCACTGAAGGGACAGGGCAAGAGACCCAGTACTTC. Its translation: CASTTEGTGQETQYF.

The rearrangement uses TRBV2 and TRBJ1-5; 9 bases align to TRBD1. CDR3 length equals 14 residues. Germline V gene sequence: CDR1 SNHLY, CDR2 FYNNEI. V lost 11 bases and J lost 6; bases outside the gene matches: 11. CDR3 sequence reads: CAGSTGGSGQPQHF. Written as DNA, the CDR3 is TGTGCCGGAAGCACAGGGGGCTCGGGTCAGCCCCAGCATTTT. Based on the CDR3 plus reference TRBV2 and TRBJ1-5, the full variable domain is EPEVTQTPSHQVTQMGQEVILRCVPISNHLYFYWYRQILGQKVEFLVSFYNNEISEKSEIFDDQFSVERPDGSNFTLKIRSTKLEDSAMYFCAGSTGGSGQPQHFGDGTRLSIL.

The table lists this clone with a count of one. The chain combines TRBV4-1 with TRBJ1-2; 11 nucleotides line up with TRBD1. CDR1 MGHRA and CDR2 YSYEKL come from the germline V gene. Germline trimming cut 4 bases from V and 4 bases from J; bases unmatched to any gene: 2. CDR3 length equals 14 residues. DNA of the CDR3: TGCGCCAGCAGCCGGACAGGGGGCCGCTATGGCTACACCTTC. The encoded protein is CASSRTGGRYGYTF.

A few counts support this clone. The V and J genes are TRBV20-1 and TRBJ1-1; 7 bases are shared with TRBD1. The CDR3 spans 10 residues. Germline loops: CDR1 DFQATT, CDR2 SNEGSKA (reference sequence). The V gene end was trimmed by 3 bases and the J gene end by 10 bases; junction bases not matched to a gene: 2. The CDR3 spells CSASRGIAFF. The CDR3 coding sequence is TGCAGTGCTAGCAGGGGGATAGCTTTCTTT.

The genes are TRBV5-6 and TRBJ1-5; D may be TRBD1 (5 bases). The ends were cut back, 4 bases at V and 6 bases at J, with 17 bases in the middle. The CDR3 is made up of 15 amino acids. Germline V CDR1 and CDR2: SGHDT, YYEEEE. In DNA form, the CDR3 reads TGTGCCAGCAGCATCGGGGGATTTTGGAGTCAGCCCCAGCATTTT. This encodes CASSIGGFWSQPQHF.